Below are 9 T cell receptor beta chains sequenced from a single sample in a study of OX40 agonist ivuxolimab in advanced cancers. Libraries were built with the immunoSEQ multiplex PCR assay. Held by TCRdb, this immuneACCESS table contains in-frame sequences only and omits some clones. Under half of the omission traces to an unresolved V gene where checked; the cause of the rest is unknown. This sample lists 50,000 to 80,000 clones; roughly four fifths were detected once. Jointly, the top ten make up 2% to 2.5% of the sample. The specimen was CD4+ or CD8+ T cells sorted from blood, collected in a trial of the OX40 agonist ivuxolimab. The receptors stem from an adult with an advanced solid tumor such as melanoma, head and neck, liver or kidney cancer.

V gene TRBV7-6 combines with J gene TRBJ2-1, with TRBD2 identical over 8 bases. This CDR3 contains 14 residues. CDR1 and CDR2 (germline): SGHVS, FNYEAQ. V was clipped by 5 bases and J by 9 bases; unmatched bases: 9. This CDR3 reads CASSLSGSGVEQFF. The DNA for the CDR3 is TGTGCCAGCAGCCTAAGCGGGAGTGGCGTTGAGCAGTTCTTC.

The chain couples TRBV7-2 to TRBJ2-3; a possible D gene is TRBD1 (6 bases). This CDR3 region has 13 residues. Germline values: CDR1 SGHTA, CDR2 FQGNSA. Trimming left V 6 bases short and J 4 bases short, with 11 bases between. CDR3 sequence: CASRWQGPDTQYF. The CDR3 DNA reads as TGTGCCAGCAGATGGCAGGGGCCAGATACGCAGTATTTT.

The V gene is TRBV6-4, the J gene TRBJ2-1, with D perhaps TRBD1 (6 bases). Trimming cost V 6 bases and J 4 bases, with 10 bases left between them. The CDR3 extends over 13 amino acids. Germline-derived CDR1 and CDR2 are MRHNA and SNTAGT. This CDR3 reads CASSPTGYNEQFF. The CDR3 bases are TGTGCCAGCAGCCCGACAGGTTACAATGAGCAGTTCTTC.

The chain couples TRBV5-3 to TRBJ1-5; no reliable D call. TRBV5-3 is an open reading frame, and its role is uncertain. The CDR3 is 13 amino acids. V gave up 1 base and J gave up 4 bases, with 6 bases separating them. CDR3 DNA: TGTGCCAGAAGCTTGTGGGCAAATCAGCCCCAGCATTTT. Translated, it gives CARSLWANQPQHF.

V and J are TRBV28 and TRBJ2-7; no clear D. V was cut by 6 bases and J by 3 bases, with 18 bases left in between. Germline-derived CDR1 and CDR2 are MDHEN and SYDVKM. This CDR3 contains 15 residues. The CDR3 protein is CASSFAEQILYEQYF. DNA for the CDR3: TGTGCCAGCAGCTTCGCCGAGCAGATACTCTACGAGCAGTACTTC. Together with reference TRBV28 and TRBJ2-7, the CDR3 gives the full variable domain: DVKVTQSSRYLVKRTGEKVFLECVQDMDHENMFWYRQDPGLGLRLIYFSYDVKMKEKGDIPEGYSVSREKKERFSLILESASTNQTSMYLCASSFAEQILYEQYFGPGTRLTVT.

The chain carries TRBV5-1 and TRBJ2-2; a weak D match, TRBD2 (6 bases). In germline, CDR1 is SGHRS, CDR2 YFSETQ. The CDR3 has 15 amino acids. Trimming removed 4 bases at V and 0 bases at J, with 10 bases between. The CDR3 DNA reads TGCGCCAGCAGCCATAGGGACTCGAACACCGGGGAGCTGTTTTTT. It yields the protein CASSHRDSNTGELFF.

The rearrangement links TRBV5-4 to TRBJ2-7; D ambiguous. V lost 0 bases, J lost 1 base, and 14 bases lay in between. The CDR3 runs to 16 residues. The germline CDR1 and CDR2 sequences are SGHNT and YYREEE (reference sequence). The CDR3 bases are TGTGCCAGCAGCTTGGAAGGTGGTCTGGGTTCCTACGAGCAGTACTTC. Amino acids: CASSLEGGLGSYEQYF.

Written as DNA, the CDR3 is TGTGCCAGCAGCTTAGACAGGGACACTGAAGCTTTCTTT. Protein: CASSLDRDTEAFF. The chain couples TRBV11-3 to TRBJ1-1, with D perhaps TRBD1 (5 bases). V was trimmed by 0 bases and J by 3 bases, leaving 5 bases between them. In germline, CDR1 is SGHNT, CDR2 YENEEA. The CDR3 totals 13 residues.

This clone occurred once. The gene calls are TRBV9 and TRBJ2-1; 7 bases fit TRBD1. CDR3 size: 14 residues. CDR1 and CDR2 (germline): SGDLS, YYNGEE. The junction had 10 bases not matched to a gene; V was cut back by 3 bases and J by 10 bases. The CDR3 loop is CASSANRGEGEQFF. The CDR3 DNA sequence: TGTGCCAGCAGCGCGAACAGGGGCGAGGGGGAGCAGTTCTTC.